This TCR beta chain originates from a study of shared clonotypes between healthy human individuals. General study results and limits: On the whole, naive subsets had larger estimated richness than memory subsets had.

The authors loaded roughly 180 ng DNA, around 32,000 T cell genomes, into sorted-subset replicate PCRs. Only in-frame clones appear in the TCRdb table, and some are missing; sequencing was by immunoSEQ multiplex PCR. The data show approximately 1.9 million clones, around 93% seen once. Points on this clone: What it recognizes is unknown. At one end the junction does not follow the germline gene, possibly because of a read error.

Terminally differentiated effector memory CD45RA+ cells were excluded from the naive CD8 cells, which were CD45RO-negative and positively selected for CCR7. The germline V gene has CDR1 MDHEN and CDR2 SYDVKM. CDR3 length: 11 amino acids. Sequencing was performed on naive CD8+ T cells from PBMCs. The origin of this receptor is a man aged 18 to 29 in good health. Some clones in this sample may be carry-over from other donors' samples. V gene TRBV28 combines with J gene TRBJ2-7; D gene unclear. Here the CDR3 reads CASSALHEQYF. Written as DNA, the CDR3 is TGTGCTAGCAGCGCTCTCCACGAGCAGTACTTC.